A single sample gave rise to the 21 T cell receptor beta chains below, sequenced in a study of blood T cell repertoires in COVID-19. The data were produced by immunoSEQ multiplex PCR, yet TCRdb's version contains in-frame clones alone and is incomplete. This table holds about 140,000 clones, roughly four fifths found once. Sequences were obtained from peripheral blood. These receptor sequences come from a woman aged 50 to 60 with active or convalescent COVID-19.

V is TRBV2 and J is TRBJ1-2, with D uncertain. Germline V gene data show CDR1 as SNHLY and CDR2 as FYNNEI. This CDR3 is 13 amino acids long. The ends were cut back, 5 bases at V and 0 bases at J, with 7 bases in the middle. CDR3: CASSPQSNYGYTF. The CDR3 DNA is TGTGCCAGCAGTCCACAGTCTAACTATGGCTACACCTTC. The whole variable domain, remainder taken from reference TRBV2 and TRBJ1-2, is EPEVTQTPSHQVTQMGQEVILRCVPISNHLYFYWYRQILGQKVEFLVSFYNNEISEKSEIFDDQFSVERPDGSNFTLKIRSTKLEDSAMYFCASSPQSNYGYTFGSGTRLTVV.

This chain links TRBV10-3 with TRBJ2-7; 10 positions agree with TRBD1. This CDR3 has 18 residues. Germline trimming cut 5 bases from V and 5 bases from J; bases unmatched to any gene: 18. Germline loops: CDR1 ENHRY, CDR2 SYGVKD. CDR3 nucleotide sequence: TGTGCCATCAGTACCGGGACAGGGGACGCCCTGGCGTTCCACGAGCAGTACTTC. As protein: CAISTGTGDALAFHEQYF.

The CDR3: CASSPPRGGTGELFF. CDR3 DNA: TGTGCCAGCTCACCACCCAGGGGTGGCACCGGGGAGCTGTTTTTT. The chain links TRBV18 to TRBJ2-2, with D possibly being TRBD1 (6 bases). The CDR3 contains 15 residues. V was shortened by 0 bases and J by 4 bases, with 9 bases between the two germline ends. CDR1 and CDR2 from the germline V gene are KGHSH and LQKENI.

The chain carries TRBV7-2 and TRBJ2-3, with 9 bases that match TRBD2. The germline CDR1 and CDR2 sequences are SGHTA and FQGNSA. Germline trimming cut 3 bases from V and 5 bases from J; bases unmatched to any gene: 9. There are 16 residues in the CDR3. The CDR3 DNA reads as TGTGCCAGCAGCTTGGATGGGCGGGAGGGGATAGATACGCAGTATTTT. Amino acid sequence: CASSLDGREGIDTQYF.

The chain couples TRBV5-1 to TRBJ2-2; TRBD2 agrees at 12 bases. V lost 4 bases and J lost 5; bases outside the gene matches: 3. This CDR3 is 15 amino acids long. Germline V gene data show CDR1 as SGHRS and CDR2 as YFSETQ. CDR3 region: CASSQGLAGTGELFF. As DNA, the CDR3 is TGCGCCAGCAGCCAAGGACTAGCGGGGACCGGGGAGCTGTTTTTT.

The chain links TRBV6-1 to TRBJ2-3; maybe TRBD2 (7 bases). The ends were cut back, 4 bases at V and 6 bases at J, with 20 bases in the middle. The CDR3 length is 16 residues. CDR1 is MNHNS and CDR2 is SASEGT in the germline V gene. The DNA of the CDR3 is TGTGCCAGCAGTGCCCTTATGAGGGGGGGCCAGGATACGCAGTATTTT. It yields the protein CASSALMRGGQDTQYF.

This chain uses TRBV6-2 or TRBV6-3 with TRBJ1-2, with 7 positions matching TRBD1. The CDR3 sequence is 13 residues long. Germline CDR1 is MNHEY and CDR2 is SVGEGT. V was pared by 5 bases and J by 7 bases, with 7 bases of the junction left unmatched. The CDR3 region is CASSIPYRGGYTF. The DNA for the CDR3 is TGTGCCAGCAGTATCCCCTACAGGGGTGGCTACACCTTC.

Here the CDR3 DNA reads TGTGCCATCGGCGGGGCCGAGACCCAGTACTTC. Translation: CAIGGAETQYF. This sequence joins TRBV10-3 and TRBJ2-5; possible D gene TRBD2, 6 bases. Germline loops: CDR1 ENHRY, CDR2 SYGVKD. Deletions cut 8 bases from V and 5 bases from J, with 9 bases between. The CDR3 is made up of 11 amino acids.

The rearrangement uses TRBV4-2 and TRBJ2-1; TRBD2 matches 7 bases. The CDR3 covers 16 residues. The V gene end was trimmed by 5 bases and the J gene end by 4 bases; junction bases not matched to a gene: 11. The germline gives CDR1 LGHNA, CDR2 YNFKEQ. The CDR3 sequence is CASSVRLAADYNEQFF. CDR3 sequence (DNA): TGTGCCAGCAGCGTACGACTAGCCGCGGATTACAATGAGCAGTTCTTC.

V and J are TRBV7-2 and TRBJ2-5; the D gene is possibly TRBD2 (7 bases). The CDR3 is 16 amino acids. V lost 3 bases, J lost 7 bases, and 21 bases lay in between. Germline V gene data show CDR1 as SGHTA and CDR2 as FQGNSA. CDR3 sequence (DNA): TGTGCCAGCAGCTTGGGGGCGCGGGAGAGGGGCGGGACCCAGTACTTC. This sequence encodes CASSLGARERGGTQYF.

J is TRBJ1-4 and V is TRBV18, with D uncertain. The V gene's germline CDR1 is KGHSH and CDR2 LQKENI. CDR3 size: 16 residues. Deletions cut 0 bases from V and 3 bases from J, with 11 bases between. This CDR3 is CASSPPGRAANEKLFF. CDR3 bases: TGTGCCAGCTCACCACCTGGGAGAGCAGCTAATGAAAAACTGTTTTTT.

The CDR3 is CASSLTSLTSYNEQFF. The CDR3, as DNA: TGTGCCAGCAGCCTGACTAGCCTTACCTCCTACAATGAGCAGTTCTTC. This chain connects TRBV7-8 to TRBJ2-1, with 7 bases fitting TRBD2. CDR1 and CDR2 (germline): SGHVS, FQNEAQ. CDR3 length: 16 residues. Trimming removed 5 bases from V and 0 bases from J; junction bases left unmatched: 7.

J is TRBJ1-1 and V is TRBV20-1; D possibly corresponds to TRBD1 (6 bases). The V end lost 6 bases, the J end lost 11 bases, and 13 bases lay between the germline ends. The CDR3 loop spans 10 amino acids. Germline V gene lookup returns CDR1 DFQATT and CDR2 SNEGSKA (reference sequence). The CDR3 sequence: CSAGGGAAFF. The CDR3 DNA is TGCAGTGCCGGTGGGGGGGCGGCTTTCTTT.

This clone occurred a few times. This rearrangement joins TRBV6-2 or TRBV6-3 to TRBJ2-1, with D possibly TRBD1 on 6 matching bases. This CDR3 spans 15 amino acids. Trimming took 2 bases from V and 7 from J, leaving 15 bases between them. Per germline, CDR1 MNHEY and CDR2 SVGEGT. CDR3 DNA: TGTGCCAGCAGTTACCTCAGGGACACTGGGAATGAGCAGTTCTTC. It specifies CASSYLRDTGNEQFF.

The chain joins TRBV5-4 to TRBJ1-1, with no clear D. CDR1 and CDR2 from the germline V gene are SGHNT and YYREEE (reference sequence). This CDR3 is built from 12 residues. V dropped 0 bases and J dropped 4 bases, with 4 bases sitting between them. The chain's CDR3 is CASSLDSTEAFF. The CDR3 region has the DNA TGTGCCAGCAGCTTGGACAGCACTGAAGCTTTCTTT.

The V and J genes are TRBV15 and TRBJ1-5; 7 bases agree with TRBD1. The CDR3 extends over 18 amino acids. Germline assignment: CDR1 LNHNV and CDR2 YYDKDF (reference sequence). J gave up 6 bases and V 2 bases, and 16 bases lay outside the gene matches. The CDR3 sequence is CATSRLSLTGSGGQPQHF. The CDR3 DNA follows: TGTGCCACCAGCAGATTGTCTCTGACAGGGTCCGGGGGTCAGCCCCAGCATTTT.

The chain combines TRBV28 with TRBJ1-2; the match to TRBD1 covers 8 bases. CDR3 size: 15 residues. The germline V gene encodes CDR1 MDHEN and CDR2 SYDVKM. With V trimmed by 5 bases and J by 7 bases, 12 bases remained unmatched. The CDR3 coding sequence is TGTGCCAGCAGTCTATCGCCCCAGGGGGCGCGTGGCTACACCTTC. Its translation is CASSLSPQGARGYTF.

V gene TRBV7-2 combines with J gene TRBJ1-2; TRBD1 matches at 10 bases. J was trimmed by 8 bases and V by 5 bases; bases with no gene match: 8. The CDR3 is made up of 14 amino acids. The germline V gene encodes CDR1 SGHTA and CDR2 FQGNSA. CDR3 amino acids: CASSPTGGGWGYTF. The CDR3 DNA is TGTGCCAGCAGCCCGACAGGGGGCGGGTGGGGCTACACCTTC.

The CDR3 DNA is TGTGCCAGCCAGGGAAGGGCTAATGAAAAACTGTTTTTT. Translated: CASQGRANEKLFF. V is TRBV6-6 and J is TRBJ1-4, with TRBD1 as a possible D gene (5 bases). Deletions cut 8 bases from V and 3 bases from J, with 10 bases between. CDR1 is MNHNY, CDR2 SVGAGI, per germline (reference sequence). The length of the CDR3 is 13 residues.

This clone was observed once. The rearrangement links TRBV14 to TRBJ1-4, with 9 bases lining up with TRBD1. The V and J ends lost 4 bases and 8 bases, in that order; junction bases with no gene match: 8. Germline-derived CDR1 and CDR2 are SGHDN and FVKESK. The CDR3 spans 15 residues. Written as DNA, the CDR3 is TGTGCCAGCAGCCTCCGGGACAGGGTGAACGAAAAACTGTTTTTT. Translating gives CASSLRDRVNEKLFF.

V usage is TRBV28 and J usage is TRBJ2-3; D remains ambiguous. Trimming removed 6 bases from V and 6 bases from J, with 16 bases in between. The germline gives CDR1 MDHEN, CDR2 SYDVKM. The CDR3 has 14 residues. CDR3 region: CASSPTYKMDTQYF. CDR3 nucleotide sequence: TGTGCCAGCAGCCCAACGTACAAAATGGATACGCAGTATTTT.